This T cell receptor beta chain stems from a study of cytomegalovirus exposure and HLA in healthy donors. The PCR contained 60 Vbeta and 13 Jbeta primers. The method was immunoSEQ multiplex PCR; TCRdb's version includes in-frame clones alone and lacks a portion of them. The sample lists about 140,000 clones, 70% to 85% occurring once. The study, taken as a whole, reports: Previous analysis showed most TCR beta V segments were productive about 87% or about 30% of the time.

As concerns this clone: Its target is unknown.

Germline CDR1 is MGHRA and CDR2 is YSYEKL. The CDR3 sequence is 15 residues long. Trimming took off 1 base at V and 3 bases at J, with 13 bases between the two ends. The J gene is TRBJ2-7, the V gene TRBV4-1; perhaps TRBD1 as D (5 bases). Material: PBMCs. This clonotype originated in a male donor in good health and CMV-seronegative. The DNA of the CDR3 is TGCGCCAGCAGCCAAGTGCGGACATCGTTCTACGAGCAGTACTTC. Its translation is CASSQVRTSFYEQYF.